A single sample is the source of the 27 T cell receptor beta chains below, sequenced in a study of cytomegalovirus exposure and HLA in healthy donors. Both 60 Vbeta primers and 13 Jbeta primers went into the PCR. Profiled with immunoSEQ multiplex PCR; TCRdb holds only in-frame clones, not every one. The repertoire has about 170,000 clones, less than 85% of them found once; the top ten carry about 1.5%. The source material was PBMCs. All receptors come from a male donor in good health and CMV-seronegative.

CDR3 residues: CATDLAGGADTQYF. The DNA for the CDR3 is TGTGCCACCGATCTAGCGGGAGGGGCAGATACGCAGTATTTT. The rearrangement links TRBV10-3 to TRBJ2-3; 12 bases fit TRBD2. The V gene's germline CDR1 is ENHRY and CDR2 SYGVKD. The CDR3 covers 14 residues. Losses at the gene ends were 10 bases for V and 4 bases for J; bases not matched to a gene: 6.

This chain links TRBV27 with TRBJ2-3; TRBD2 matches 12 bases. V trimming: 5 bases; J trimming: 4 bases; junction bases outside the gene matches: 4. The germline V gene encodes CDR1 MNHEY and CDR2 SMNVEV (reference sequence). The CDR3 spans 15 residues. The CDR3: CASSILAGGSDTQYF. In DNA form, the CDR3 reads TGTGCCAGCAGTATACTAGCGGGAGGTTCAGATACGCAGTATTTT.

The rearrangement links TRBV6-5 to TRBJ2-1; tentatively, D is TRBD1 (5 bases). The germline CDR1 and CDR2 sequences are MNHEY and SVGAGI. The CDR3 length is 13 residues. The V gene lost 2 bases and the J gene lost 9 bases, with 11 bases spanning the gap. The DNA for the CDR3 is TGTGCCAGCAGTTACAAGGGGCAGCGTGAGCAGTTCTTC. Its protein is CASSYKGQREQFF.

The chain employs TRBV30 and TRBJ1-5; TRBD1 matches 9 bases. V dropped 5 bases and J dropped 4; count of bases not matched to a gene: 3. The CDR3 length is 13 residues. Germline-derived CDR1 and CDR2 are GTSNPN and SVGIG (reference sequence). This CDR3 is CAWGGQGNQPQHF. CDR3 DNA: TGTGCCTGGGGGGGACAGGGAAATCAGCCCCAGCATTTT.

Written as DNA, the CDR3 is TGTGCCAGCTCACCGCAGGGTTTCGGCAATCAGCCCCAGCATTTT. Translating it yields CASSPQGFGNQPQHF. This chain connects TRBV18 to TRBJ1-5; a weak D match, TRBD1 (5 bases). Germline values: CDR1 KGHSH, CDR2 LQKENI. The CDR3 sequence is 15 residues long. Trimming stripped 3 bases from V and 2 bases from J, with 11 bases between.

This clone has more than one count but fewer than ten. The gene calls are TRBV29-1 and TRBJ2-1; 7 positions match TRBD2. This CDR3 has 14 residues. Trimming took 6 bases from V and 0 from J; bases not matched to a gene: 5. Per the germline V gene, CDR1 is SQVTM and CDR2 is ANQGSEA. The CDR3 reads CSVVAGSSYNEQFF. The CDR3 region has the DNA TGCAGCGTAGTAGCGGGCTCCTCCTACAATGAGCAGTTCTTC.

The chain carries TRBV7-9 and TRBJ2-2; TRBD2 is a possible D gene (7 bases). Germline assignment: CDR1 SEHNR and CDR2 FQNEAQ (reference sequence). This CDR3 comprises 16 residues. The V end lost 2 bases, the J end lost 6 bases, and 16 bases lay between the germline ends. The CDR3 region has the DNA TGTGCCAGCAGCTTATTAACGGGGGGCACACCCGGGGAGCTGTTTTTT. Its translation: CASSLLTGGTPGELFF.

The V and J genes are TRBV27 and TRBJ2-5, with D possibly matching TRBD2 (6 bases). The J call may be incorrect, as the DNA end agrees better with TRBJ2-7. The CDR3 consists of 14 residues. Germline CDR1 is MNHEY and CDR2 is SMNVEV (reference sequence). CDR3 DNA sequence: TGTGCCAGCAGTTTGGGAGGTATTGGCGACGAGCAGTACTTC. Protein: CASSLGGIGDEQYF.

On this clone itself: One end of the junction does not line up with germline, which may come from a read error. The same CDR3 also results from other DNA sequences found in this sample. This sequence joins TRBV14 and TRBJ2-3, with 13 bases lining up with TRBD2. The germline gives CDR1 SGHDN, CDR2 FVKESK. CDR3 size: 16 residues. The CDR3 region is CASSHPAGLAGSPPNF. The CDR3 DNA sequence: TGTGCCAGCAGCCACCCCGCGGGACTAGCGGGGTCCCCTCCGAATTTT.

The chain carries TRBV6-1 and TRBJ1-5; TRBD1 is a possible D gene (6 bases). Germline loops: CDR1 MNHNS, CDR2 SASEGT. CDR3 size: 15 residues. The V and J ends lost 1 base and 4 bases respectively, with 11 bases between them. The CDR3 spells CASSEGRGRNQPQHF. The DNA for the CDR3 is TGTGCCAGCAGTGAAGGGCGGGGGCGAAATCAGCCCCAGCATTTT.

The sample holds one count of this clone. The chain couples TRBV6-1 to TRBJ1-6, with TRBD1 as a possible D gene (6 bases). V was cut by 6 bases and J by 9 bases, with 15 bases left in between. Germline loops: CDR1 MNHNS, CDR2 SASEGT. The CDR3 spans 14 residues. The DNA of the CDR3 is TGTGCCAGCAGGGAACAGGGATTGAGTTCACCCCTCCACTTT. Encoded protein: CASREQGLSSPLHF.

The V and J genes are TRBV6-5 and TRBJ1-4; D unclear. The CDR3 totals 15 residues. V was shortened by 6 bases and J by 5 bases, with 16 bases between the two germline ends. The germline gives CDR1 MNHEY, CDR2 SVGAGI. The CDR3 nucleotides read TGTGCCAGCAGATTAAGTTGGCAGTGGAATGAAAAACTGTTTTTT. It codes for CASRLSWQWNEKLFF.

The V gene is TRBV7-9, the J gene TRBJ2-7; 11 positions match TRBD1. This CDR3 has 16 amino acids. V was clipped by 5 bases and J by 3 bases; unmatched bases: 9. Germline CDR1 SEHNR, CDR2 FQNEAQ (reference sequence). The CDR3 bases are TGTGCCAGCAGCGTCACAACCGGGACAGGGGGCTACGAGCAGTACTTC. As protein: CASSVTTGTGGYEQYF. Together with reference TRBV7-9 and TRBJ2-7, the CDR3 gives the full variable domain: DTGVSQNPRHKITKRGQNVTFRCDPISEHNRLYWYRQTLGQGPEFLTYFQNEAQLEKSRLLSDRFSAERPKGSFSTLEIQRTEQGDSAMYLCASSVTTGTGGYEQYFGPGTRLTVT.

This chain joins TRBV5-1 and TRBJ2-5; possibly TRBD1 for D (6 bases). The DNA matches TRBJ2-7 better at its end, which makes the J call doubtful. Germline CDR1 and CDR2: SGHRS and YFSETQ. This CDR3 comprises 14 residues. DNA of the CDR3: TGCGCCAGCGCGCTGGTCAGGGGAACCTACGAGCAGTACTTC. This encodes CASALVRGTYEQYF.

This clone is a singleton in its sample. CDR3 nucleotides: TGTGCCAGCAGTTTAAACTCTCCGAGGGGGCATTGGGGCTACACCTTC. It codes for CASSLNSPRGHWGYTF. This chain connects TRBV28 to TRBJ1-2; 7 bases are a match to TRBD1. This CDR3 has 16 residues. Germline CDR1 reads MDHEN; CDR2 reads SYDVKM. V shed 2 bases, J shed 8 bases, and the junction held 14 bases outside the gene matches.

The V and J genes are TRBV6-5 and TRBJ2-5; tentative D call: TRBD1 (5 bases). CDR3 size: 11 residues. CDR1 is MNHEY, CDR2 SVGAGI, per germline. The germline V and J ends were trimmed by 8 bases and 6 bases, with 10 bases remaining between them. CDR3 DNA: TGTGCCAGCCGGCAGGGAAAGACCCAGTACTTC. Protein product: CASRQGKTQYF.

The chain carries TRBV29-1 and TRBJ1-2; D uncertain. Germline assignment: CDR1 SQVTM and CDR2 ANQGSEA. This CDR3 spans 13 amino acids. V was pared by 5 bases and J by 1 base, with 11 bases between. CDR3: CSVLDGNNYGYTF. DNA of the CDR3: TGCAGCGTTTTGGACGGGAATAACTATGGCTACACCTTC.

The gene calls are TRBV10-2 and TRBJ1-5; tentative D call: TRBD1 (6 bases). This CDR3 has 17 amino acids. The germline V and J ends were trimmed by 4 bases and 0 bases, with 16 bases remaining between them. In germline, CDR1 is WSHSY, CDR2 SAAADI. This chain's CDR3 is CASSGRGGGHSNQPQHF. The CDR3 nucleotides are TGCGCCAGCAGTGGCCGAGGGGGGGGCCATAGCAATCAGCCCCAGCATTTT.

The chain is built from TRBV7-2 and TRBJ2-2; no definite D call. This CDR3 spans 15 amino acids. V was clipped by 2 bases and J by 4 bases, with 11 bases between them. The germline V gene encodes CDR1 SGHTA and CDR2 FQGNSA. CDR3 nucleotide sequence: TGTGCCAGCAGCTTAATGGGTCAGGTCACCGGGGAGCTGTTTTTT. It specifies CASSLMGQVTGELFF.

The chain carries TRBV7-3 and TRBJ2-1; no reliable D call. V was trimmed by 5 bases and J by 10 bases, leaving 3 bases between them. This CDR3 has 9 amino acids. Germline-derived CDR1 and CDR2 are SGHTA and FQGTGA. CDR3 sequence reads: CASSPEQFF. For the CDR3, the DNA is TGTGCCAGCAGCCCAGAGCAGTTCTTC.

The rearrangement joins TRBV7-8 to TRBJ1-2; D uncertain. The CDR3 runs 13 residues. Germline CDR1 and CDR2: SGHVS and FQNEAQ. V was clipped by 3 bases and J by 6 bases, with 11 bases between them. The CDR3 sequence: CASSFIAEDGYTF. The CDR3 bases are TGTGCCAGCAGCTTCATCGCAGAGGATGGCTACACCTTC.

V gene TRBV10-3 combines with J gene TRBJ2-1; 9 bases map to TRBD2. CDR3 size: 15 residues. The V gene end was trimmed by 7 bases and the J gene end by 8 bases; junction bases not matched to a gene: 12. The germline CDR1 and CDR2 sequences are ENHRY and SYGVKD. CDR3 nucleotide sequence: TGTGCCATCAAAGGCGGCGGGAGGGCCACGGATGAGCAGTTCTTC. This encodes CAIKGGGRATDEQFF.

The chain recombines TRBV2 with TRBJ1-4; possibly TRBD1 for D (5 bases). This CDR3 has 18 residues. Germline V gives CDR1 SNHLY, CDR2 FYNNEI. The ends were cut back, 0 bases at V and 10 bases at J, with 24 bases in the middle. CDR3 bases: TGTGCCAGCAGTGAAGCGCTTCTCCGGTTTCGCGGGACGGCAAAACTGTTTTTT. Its translation is CASSEALLRFRGTAKLFF.

The rearrangement uses TRBV19 and TRBJ2-2; TRBD2 matches at 7 bases. The length of the CDR3 is 14 residues. Unmatched junction bases numbered 3, after V lost 2 bases and J lost 6 bases. Germline CDR1 LNHDA, CDR2 SQIVND (reference sequence). The CDR3 region has the DNA TGTGCCAGTAGTATAAGCGGGGTGGCCGGGGAGCTGTTTTTT. Translated: CASSISGVAGELFF.

The J gene is TRBJ2-1, the V gene TRBV28; TRBD2 might be the D (6 bases). The CDR3 is made up of 15 amino acids. V was cut by 3 bases and J by 7 bases, with 16 bases left in between. Germline lookup yields CDR1 MDHEN and CDR2 SYDVKM. This CDR3 is CASSFPEEGFNEQFF. CDR3 DNA: TGTGCCAGCAGTTTCCCGGAGGAGGGATTTAATGAGCAGTTCTTC.

This clone has just a few counts. The chain couples TRBV9 to TRBJ1-1; the D gene is possibly TRBD1 (5 bases). The CDR3 totals 17 residues. V dropped 4 bases and J dropped 0 bases, with 19 bases sitting between them. CDR1 and CDR2 (germline): SGDLS, YYNGEE. CDR3 DNA sequence: TGTGCCAGCAGCCCATCCGGGGGGGTGGTCATGAACACTGAAGCTTTCTTT. Amino acid sequence: CASSPSGGVVMNTEAFF.

In this sample, this clone turned up once. The genes are TRBV7-2 and TRBJ2-1, with D perhaps TRBD2 (6 bases). This CDR3 contains 14 residues. Germline V gene sequence: CDR1 SGHTA, CDR2 FQGNSA. Trimming shortened V by 5 bases and J by 6 bases, and 14 bases separated the two germline ends. The CDR3 is CASSPVAGPNEQFF. DNA of the CDR3: TGTGCCAGCAGCCCAGTGGCGGGGCCCAATGAGCAGTTCTTC.